This T cell receptor (beta chain) was sequenced for a study of T-cell memory formation after mild COVID-19. Turning to the study itself: TCR clusters were mostly donor specific. Findings and limits, study-wide: Of the contracting clones, CD4+ ones lay mainly in CM and EM, and CD8+ ones in EMRA. The authors left the SARS-CoV-2 specificity of second-wave clones peaking on day 37 unconfirmed.

A few counts support this clonotype. What it binds is not known. 5'RACE primed at constant segments yielded TCR alpha and TCR beta cDNA libraries bearing sample barcodes and UMIs. Each CDR3 protein is one row after TCRdb ran MiXCR on the 5' RACE reads. The sample holds about 130,000 distinct CDR3 sequences, roughly 6% seen once. Germline V lookup: CDR1 MNHEY, CDR2 SVGEGT. The length of the CDR3 is 16 residues. V shed 4 bases, J shed 2 bases, and the junction held 6 bases outside the gene matches. The sequence derives from an adult woman who had mild COVID-19 (a few samples of this study predate the infection). Cell type and time point are not known. V gene TRBV6-2 or TRBV6-3 combines with J gene TRBJ1-5, with 9 positions matching TRBD1. Specimen: PBMCs or a T cell subset sorted from them (not recorded which). The CDR3 loop reads CASSSGTGLGNQPQHF. The CDR3 coding sequence is TGTGCCAGCAGTTCTGGGACAGGGCTTGGCAATCAGCCCCAGCATTTT.